These 12 T cell receptor beta chains were all obtained from the same sample, sequenced in a study of blood T cell repertoires in COVID-19. Produced via immunoSEQ multiplex PCR; TCRdb's table is partial and in-frame only. The sample holds about 210,000 clones, about 88% seen once. The sample was peripheral blood. The receptors stem from a woman aged 40 to 49 with acute or convalescent COVID-19.

The table lists this clone with a few counts. The chain carries TRBV4-2 and TRBJ2-3, with 14 bases lining up with TRBD2. After removal of 1 base from V and 5 bases from J, the junction contained 8 bases not matched to a gene. The germline V gene has CDR1 LGHNA and CDR2 YNFKEQ. The CDR3 runs to 18 residues. CDR3 bases: TGTGCCAGCAGCCAAGCCCCGACTAGCGGGGGGGCCAGAGATACGCAGTATTTT. As protein: CASSQAPTSGGARDTQYF.

The chain is built from TRBV9 and TRBJ1-4; D is perhaps TRBD1 (5 bases). The germline gives CDR1 SGDLS, CDR2 YYNGEE. V lost 3 bases to trimming and J lost 8 bases, with 14 bases between them. CDR3 length equals 14 residues. CDR3 protein: CASSELQGNEKLFF. The CDR3 region has the DNA TGTGCCAGCAGCGAATTGCAGGGAAACGAAAAACTGTTTTTT.

The rearrangement joins TRBV15 to TRBJ1-2, with 12 bases aligning to TRBD1. Germline assignment: CDR1 LNHNV and CDR2 YYDKDF (reference sequence). Germline trimming cut 3 bases from V and 4 bases from J; bases unmatched to any gene: 3. This CDR3 region has 15 residues. CDR3 sequence: CATSRGQGAIYGYTF. CDR3 coding DNA: TGTGCCACCAGCAGGGGACAGGGGGCTATCTATGGCTACACCTTC.

There are a few counts of this clone. The chain joins TRBV6-5 to TRBJ1-5; 9 nucleotides match TRBD1. The CDR3 sequence is 14 residues long. The germline V gene has CDR1 MNHEY and CDR2 SVGAGI. After removal of 0 bases from V and 9 bases from J, the junction contained 3 bases not matched to a gene. CDR3: CASSYSGQGLPQHF. The CDR3 DNA reads TGTGCCAGCAGTTACTCGGGACAGGGTTTGCCCCAGCATTTT.

This clone was seen a handful of times. The rearrangement links TRBV9 to TRBJ1-4; possible D gene TRBD1, 5 bases. Germline V gives CDR1 SGDLS, CDR2 YYNGEE. The CDR3 covers 12 residues. V was trimmed by 3 bases and J by 5 bases, leaving 5 bases between them. The CDR3 nucleotides read TGTGCCAGCAGCGGACAGAATGAAAAACTGTTTTTT. This gives the protein CASSGQNEKLFF.

V is TRBV5-4 and J is TRBJ2-3; no clear D. Germline V gene data show CDR1 as SGHNT and CDR2 as YYREEE (reference sequence). Trimming removed 1 base at V and 4 bases at J, with 10 bases between. The CDR3 runs 14 residues. CDR3 sequence reads: CASSLSMSADTQYF. In DNA, the CDR3 is TGTGCCAGCAGCTTGTCGATGTCGGCAGATACGCAGTATTTT.

This clone was observed a handful of times. The genes are TRBV2 and TRBJ1-4; 7 positions agree with TRBD1. This CDR3 is 15 amino acids long. CDR1 is SNHLY, CDR2 FYNNEI, per germline. The V segment lost 4 bases and the J segment 2 bases; nucleotides outside the gene matches: 4. In nucleotides, the CDR3 is TGTGCCAGCAGTGGGGGACAGTCTACTAATGAAAAACTGTTTTTT. The encoded protein is CASSGGQSTNEKLFF.

V is TRBV7-8 and J is TRBJ1-5; D may be TRBD1 (6 bases). CDR3 length: 14 amino acids. Germline V CDR1 and CDR2: SGHVS, FQNEAQ. V gave up 2 bases and J gave up 3 bases, with 8 bases separating them. CDR3 bases: TGTGCCAGCAGCTTAACAGGGCCCAATCAGCCCCAGCATTTT. Protein product: CASSLTGPNQPQHF.

This clone was observed a handful of times. This same CDR3 is encoded by further DNA sequences in the sample. The rearrangement links TRBV19 to TRBJ1-2; D might be TRBD1 (5 bases). Germline V gives CDR1 LNHDA, CDR2 SQIVND (reference sequence). The V end lost 6 bases, the J end lost 2 bases, and 7 bases lay between the germline ends. The CDR3 has 12 amino acids. CDR3 loop: CASRTDNYGYTF. For the CDR3, the DNA is TGTGCCAGTAGGACAGACAACTATGGCTACACCTTC.

The chain recombines TRBV7-9 with TRBJ1-3; the D gene is possibly TRBD1 (5 bases). The CDR3 runs to 16 residues. V was trimmed by 5 bases and J by 0 bases, leaving 14 bases between them. The germline V gene encodes CDR1 SEHNR and CDR2 FQNEAQ (reference sequence). DNA for the CDR3: TGTGCCAGCAGCCCGCTCACAGGCAACTCTGGAAACACCATATATTTT. This encodes CASSPLTGNSGNTIYF.

This clone was detected once. The chain couples TRBV7-2 to TRBJ2-3; TRBD2 agrees at 10 bases. Unmatched junction bases numbered 6, after V lost 6 bases and J lost 0 bases. The CDR3 has 16 amino acids. Germline assignment: CDR1 SGHTA and CDR2 FQGNSA. CDR3 nucleotides: TGTGCCAGCAGGCGCCAACTAGCGGGAAGCACAGATACGCAGTATTTT. Translating it yields CASRRQLAGSTDTQYF.

The J gene is TRBJ2-5, the V gene TRBV5-6, with 12 bases identical to TRBD2. CDR1 and CDR2 (germline): SGHDT, YYEEEE. V was pared by 1 base and J by 5 bases, with 6 bases of the junction left unmatched. CDR3 length: 16 amino acids. The CDR3 DNA reads TGTGCCAGCAGCTTGACTAGCGGGGGGCCTGGGGAGACCCAGTACTTC. Translating it yields CASSLTSGGPGETQYF.